The following is a TCR beta chain sequence with its context. A much bigger clone sits one base away, suggesting this may be a read error. Per sample, no less than 5 micrograms of total RNA were extracted. Using a J-beta primer mix together with a sample-barcoded 5' primer, a second PCR was run for about 7 to 12 cycles. From the 5' RACE reads, TCRdb called clonotypes with MiXCR, one entry per CDR3 protein. The sample lists some 860,000 distinct CDR3 sequences; 56% were seen once. Germline V CDR1 and CDR2: SGDLS, YYNGEE. The CDR3 is 14 amino acids. Trimming stripped 0 bases from V and 4 bases from J, with 9 bases between. This sample was included in a study of blood T cells in healthy people across ages.

This receptor was obtained from a man in his forties in good health. Sequencing was done on a sample of blood. The chain has TRBV9 and TRBJ2-3; TRBD1 or TRBD2 may be the D gene (6 bases each). CDR3 coding DNA: TGTGCCAGCAGCGTAGGGGGGGCGGCAGATACGCAGTATTTT. Translated: CASSVGGAADTQYF.